The rows below give T cell receptor beta chains drawn from one sample of a study of T cells in localized non-small cell lung cancer. Measured with immunoSEQ multiplex PCR; TCRdb has only the in-frame clones, and not every one. Here the sample spans about 2,800 clones, approximately 23% being singletons. The material sequenced was lung tumor tissue, taken before any cancer treatment. These receptors were collected from a male donor older than 55 with stage II lung adenocarcinoma. Both conserved end residues are part of each CDR3. A D gene is named only where the DNA matches it firmly. Size values are once, few and many counts, or a class for expanded clones, and some rows have none.

cdr3_aa cdr3_nt clone_size j_call v_call d_call
CASATASYEGETQYF TGTGCCAGCGCAACAGCCTCCTACGAGGGAGAAACGCAGTACTTC few TRBJ2-7 TRBV6-8 NA
CASSLDRGNTEAFF TGTGCCAGCAGCTTGGACAGGGGGAATACTGAAGCTTTCTTT medium-sized TRBJ1-1 TRBV11-3 TRBD1
CASSATGVAGELFF TGTGCCAGCAGCGCTACAGGGGTGGCCGGGGAGCTGTTTTTT NA TRBJ2-2 TRBV9 TRBD1
CASSLGGTGYYEQYF TGTGCCAGCAGCTTAGGGGGGACAGGATACTACGAGCAGTACTTC few TRBJ2-7 TRBV11-3 TRBD1
CASLKPAEQETQYF TGTGCAAGCCTTAAGCCTGCAGAGCAAGAGACCCAGTACTTC NA TRBJ2-5 TRBV9 NA
CASSPPISILEGMSNQPQHF TGTGCCAGCTCACCACCGATTTCCATACTCGAAGGCATGAGCAATCAGCCCCAGCATTTT NA TRBJ1-5 TRBV18 NA
CASSGVSSTMGGEAFF TGTGCCAGCAGTGGCGTGTCTTCGACCATGGGGGGTGAAGCTTTCTTT few TRBJ1-1 TRBV6-8 NA
CASSATSARHSGANVLTF TGTGCCAGCTCAGCGACTAGCGCCAGGCACTCTGGGGCCAACGTCCTGACTTTC NA TRBJ2-6 TRBV18 TRBD2
CASSYRETLANYGYTF TGTGCCAGCAGCTACCGGGAAACCTTAGCTAACTATGGCTACACCTTC many TRBJ1-2 TRBV11-3 NA
CASSPWTGGLNTEAFF TGTGCCAGCAGCCCATGGACAGGTGGACTGAACACTGAAGCTTTCTTT few TRBJ1-1 TRBV11-3 TRBD1
CASRRDSYTGELFF TGTGCCAGCAGAAGGGACAGCTACACCGGGGAGCTGTTTTTT NA TRBJ2-2 TRBV28 TRBD1
CASRLFNYGYTF TGTGCCAGCAGATTGTTTAACTATGGCTACACCTTC medium-sized TRBJ1-2 TRBV6-8 NA
CASSWTKQGYEQYF TGCGCCAGCAGCTGGACGAAACAGGGGTACGAGCAGTACTTC few TRBJ2-7 TRBV5-1 TRBD1
CASSLVAGGQNTEAFF TGTGCCAGCAGCTTGGTGGCGGGGGGACAGAACACTGAAGCTTTCTTT medium-sized TRBJ1-1 TRBV11-3 NA
CASSSGRGSYEQYF TGTGCCAGCAGCTCAGGGAGGGGTTCCTACGAGCAGTACTTC NA TRBJ2-7 TRBV11-3 TRBD2
CASKYSMVNTEAFF TGCGCCAGCAAATACTCCATGGTAAACACTGAAGCTTTCTTT NA TRBJ1-1 TRBV5-1 NA
CASSPSEGNEQFF TGTGCCAGCTCACCCTCGGAGGGGAATGAGCAGTTCTTC once TRBJ2-1 TRBV18 NA
CASSSQPYEQYF TGTGCCAGCAGTTCCCAACCCTACGAGCAGTACTTC few TRBJ2-7 TRBV6-7 NA
CASSTNLLGQGASYEQYF TGTGCCAGCAGTACCAACCTTTTAGGACAGGGGGCCTCCTACGAGCAGTACTTC NA TRBJ2-7 TRBV28 TRBD1
CAWRDGLAFTDTQYF TGTGCCTGGAGAGATGGACTAGCCTTCACAGATACGCAGTATTTT NA TRBJ2-3 TRBV30 TRBD2
CASNQRGGDQPQHF TGTGCCAGCAACCAGCGGGGGGGAGACCAGCCCCAGCATTTT NA TRBJ1-5 TRBV19 NA
CASSLGVPSGTGDRKTQYF TGTGCCAGCAGCTTAGGGGTTCCTTCCGGGACAGGGGATAGGAAGACCCAGTACTTC NA TRBJ2-5 TRBV11-3 TRBD1
CASSQTGLETQYF TGCGCCAGCAGCCAGACAGGGTTGGAGACCCAGTACTTC NA TRBJ2-5 TRBV10-2 TRBD1
CATSRDWTANMNTEAFF TGTGCCACCAGCAGAGATTGGACTGCCAACATGAACACTGAAGCTTTCTTT NA TRBJ1-1 TRBV15 NA
CASSPGGLAGDEQFF TGCGCCAGCAGCCCAGGGGGACTAGCGGGAGATGAGCAGTTCTTC NA TRBJ2-1 TRBV5-1 TRBD2
CASSQEGRGVEQYF TGCGCCAGCAGCCAAGAGGGTCGAGGGGTCGAGCAGTACTTC few TRBJ2-7 TRBV4-1 NA
CASSPPGTEGKAFF TGTGCCAGCTCACCCCCCGGGACGGAAGGGAAAGCTTTCTTT few TRBJ1-1 TRBV18 NA
CASSFVAGGLGDTQYF TGTGCCAGCAGCTTTGTGGCGGGGGGGCTGGGAGATACGCAGTATTTT medium-sized TRBJ2-3 TRBV11-3 TRBD2
CASSRPGTDYGYTF TGTGCCAGCTCACGGCCCGGGACGGACTATGGCTACACCTTC NA TRBJ1-2 TRBV18 NA
CATSRDPVLGDTQYF TGTGCCACCAGCAGAGATCCTGTGTTGGGAGATACGCAGTATTTT NA TRBJ2-3 TRBV15 NA
CASSYTGTGGKYF TGTGCCAGCAGTTACACAGGGACAGGGGGGAAGTACTTC few TRBJ2-7 TRBV6-8 TRBD1
CASSSPSETQYF TGTGCCAGCTCATCACCAAGTGAGACCCAGTACTTC NA TRBJ2-5 TRBV18 NA
CASSVGGGSSYGYTF TGTGCCAGCAGCGTAGGGGGAGGGTCCTCCTATGGCTACACCTTC medium-sized TRBJ1-2 TRBV9 NA
CASSDPGSNQPQHF TGTGCCAGCAGTGACCCGGGCTCCAATCAGCCCCAGCATTTT few TRBJ1-5 TRBV27 NA
CASSLGTVLYEQYF TGTGCCAGCTCACTTGGGACAGTCCTTTACGAGCAGTACTTC NA TRBJ2-7 TRBV18 TRBD1
CASSLGGLNTEAFF TGTGCCAGCAGCTTGGGCGGCTTGAACACTGAAGCTTTCTTT NA TRBJ1-1 TRBV11-3 NA
CASSLGSGTGITEKLFF TGTGCCAGCAGCTTAGGATCTGGGACAGGGATAACTGAAAAACTGTTTTTT medium-sized TRBJ1-4 TRBV11-3 TRBD1
CAISERRGIYNEQFF TGTGCCATCAGTGAGCGAAGAGGGATTTACAATGAGCAGTTCTTC few TRBJ2-1 TRBV10-3 NA
CASREDATNEKLFF TGTGCCAGCAGGGAAGATGCAACTAATGAAAAACTGTTTTTT NA TRBJ1-4 TRBV6-8 NA
CASSPNGRGNTEAFF TGTGCCAGCAGCCCAAACGGCAGGGGAAACACTGAAGCTTTCTTT NA TRBJ1-1 TRBV11-3 NA
CASSPYQGSGNTIYF TGTGCCAGCTCACCCTATCAGGGGAGTGGAAACACCATATATTTT NA TRBJ1-3 TRBV18 NA
CASSGGQGAKFYGYTF TGTGCCAGCAGTGGGGGACAGGGGGCCAAATTCTATGGCTACACCTTC few TRBJ1-2 TRBV6-8 TRBD1
CASSEGLPDYEQYF TGTGCCAGCAGCGAGGGACTACCTGATTACGAGCAGTACTTC few TRBJ2-7 TRBV11-3 TRBD2
CASSFPPGRNQPQHF TGTGCCAGCAGCTTCCCGCCTGGGAGAAATCAGCCCCAGCATTTT few TRBJ1-5 TRBV11-3 NA
CASSWTSGGPNEQFF TGCGCCAGCAGCTGGACTAGCGGGGGCCCCAATGAGCAGTTCTTC NA TRBJ2-1 TRBV5-1 TRBD2
CASSQGGEGQPQHF TGTGCCAGCAGCCAAGGGGGGGAGGGGCAGCCCCAGCATTTT NA TRBJ1-5 TRBV28 NA
CASSSGTGRYSYEQYF TGTGCCAGCAGCTCCGGGACAGGACGTTACTCCTACGAGCAGTACTTC medium-sized TRBJ2-7 TRBV11-3 TRBD1
CAWSWGPNEKLFF TGTGCCTGGAGTTGGGGCCCGAATGAAAAACTGTTTTTT large TRBJ1-4 TRBV30 NA
CASRRQGGNQPQHF TGTGCCAGCCGCCGACAGGGGGGGAATCAGCCCCAGCATTTT NA TRBJ1-5 TRBV9 TRBD1